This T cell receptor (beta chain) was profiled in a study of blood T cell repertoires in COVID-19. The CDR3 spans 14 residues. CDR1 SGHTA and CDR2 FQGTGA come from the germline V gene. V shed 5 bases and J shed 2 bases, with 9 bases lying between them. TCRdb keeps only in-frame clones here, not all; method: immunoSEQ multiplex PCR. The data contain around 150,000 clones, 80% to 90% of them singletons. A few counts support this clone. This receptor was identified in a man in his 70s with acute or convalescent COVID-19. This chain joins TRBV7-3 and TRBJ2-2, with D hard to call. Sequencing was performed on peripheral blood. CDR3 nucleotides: TGTGCCAGCAGCCTCGGAGTTAACACCGGGGAGCTGTTTTTT. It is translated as CASSLGVNTGELFF. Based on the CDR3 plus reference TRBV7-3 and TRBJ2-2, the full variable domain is GAGVSQTPSNKVTEKGKYVELRCDPISGHTALYWYRQSLGQGPEFLIYFQGTGAADDSGLPNDRFFAVRPEGSVSTLKIQRTERGDSAVYLCASSLGVNTGELFFGEGSRLTVL.